The sample holds a few counts of the clone carrying this TCR beta chain. The antigen is unknown. Documented treatment: roughly 10-day PBMC culture with coronavirus spike peptide pools or control peptides (ViraFEST assay). The sample comes from a study of vaccination and CD4 T cells after COVID-19. About the study: In culture, cells were exposed to overlapping spike peptides from SARS-CoV-2, HCoV-NL63, HCoV-OC43 and HCoV-229E.

Germline V lookup: CDR1 SGHTA, CDR2 FQGNSA. The CDR3 extends over 12 amino acids. The V end lost 5 bases, the J end lost 12 bases, and 16 bases lay between the germline ends. The assay that was used to sequence DNA from cultured CD4+ T cells was the Oncomine TCR Beta short-read assay. TCRdb reprocessed the PCR reads via MiXCR and lists one record per CDR3 protein. The sample has about 15,000 distinct CDR3 sequences; about 55% are singletons. The clonotype originates from a human donor who had recovered from COVID-19. The source material was CD4+ T cells from blood, cultured in vitro, sampled before SARS-CoV-2 vaccination. The chain links TRBV7-2 to TRBJ1-1; TRBD1 might be the D (5 bases). In DNA, the CDR3 is TGTGCCAGCAGCCCCGACAGTTTTGGGACTTTCTTT. It encodes CASSPDSFGTFF. Full variable domain (outside the CDR3, taken from reference TRBV7-2 and TRBJ1-1): GAGVSQSPSNKVTEKGKDVELRCDPISGHTALYWYRQSLGQGLEFLIYFQGNSAPDKSGLPSDRFSAERTGGSVSTLTIQRTQQEDSAVYLCASSPDSFGTFFGQGTRLTVV.